These 10 T cell receptor beta chains were all obtained from the same sample, sequenced in a study of CD8+CD57+ T cells in acquired aplastic anemia. The patients chosen for sequencing had shown expansion of CD8+CD57+ cells (detected by flow cytometry). Genomic DNA constituted the template upon which TCR beta VDJ and CDR3 profiling was performed. TCRdb passed the reads through MiXCR, listing each CDR3 protein once. Altogether 150,000 or so distinct CDR3 sequences are present, around 50% being singletons, with the ten largest covering roughly 2.8%. Sequencing used sorted CD4+, CD8+, or CD8+CD57+ T cells (not recorded which) from PBMCs. The receptors shown here come from a human donor with aplastic anemia.

This clonotype occurred many times. The chain carries TRBV24-1 and TRBJ2-2, with no clear D. The CDR3 consists of 15 residues. The V gene lost 2 bases and the J gene lost 4 bases, with 10 bases spanning the gap. CDR1 KGHDR and CDR2 SFDVKD come from the germline V gene. The CDR3 sequence is CATSDSPSSTGELFF. DNA of the CDR3: TGTGCCACCAGTGATTCCCCCTCTTCCACCGGGGAGCTGTTTTTT.

The chain carries TRBV19 and TRBJ1-4, with D maybe TRBD1 (5 bases). Germline CDR1 reads LNHDA; CDR2 reads SQIVND (reference sequence). V gave up 3 bases and J gave up 4 bases, with 12 bases separating them. The CDR3 has 15 amino acids. CDR3 bases: TGTGCCAGTAGTATGAGGGGACGCCGTAATGAAAAACTGTTTTTT. Its protein product is CASSMRGRRNEKLFF.

In its sample, this clonotype was seen many times. Relative to the germline gene, one junction end is altered; a read error may explain this. The V gene is TRBV29-1, the J gene TRBJ2-7; a weak D match, TRBD1 (7 bases). CDR1 SQVTM and CDR2 ANQGSEA come from the germline V gene. This CDR3 spans 14 amino acids. The CDR3 DNA reads TGCAGCGTCGAAGCCGTCCAGGGGGGTATGAAGCAGTACTTC. This gives the protein CSVEAVQGGMKQYF.

The chain employs TRBV18 and TRBJ1-2, with 9 positions matching TRBD1. The CDR3 sequence is 15 residues long. Germline CDR1 reads KGHSH; CDR2 reads LQKENI. Germline trimming cut 8 bases from V and 13 bases from J; bases unmatched to any gene: 20. CDR3 in DNA: TGTGCCAGCAGTGAACTAGGACACACGGACAGGGGTCCCACCTTC. This translates into CASSELGHTDRGPTF.

The chain employs TRBV10-3 and TRBJ2-5; D may be TRBD2 (5 bases). CDR1 and CDR2 from the germline V gene are ENHRY and SYGVKD. The V and J ends lost 10 bases and 2 bases respectively, with 17 bases between them. CDR3 size: 14 residues. CDR3 bases: TGTGCCAGCAGAGGCGGAGGATTACAAGAGACCCAGTACTTC. Amino acid sequence: CASRGGGLQETQYF.

This clonotype occurred many times. J is TRBJ1-5 and V is TRBV19; 8 positions agree with TRBD1. The germline CDR1 and CDR2 sequences are LNHDA and SQIVND (reference sequence). CDR3 length equals 17 residues. After removal of 4 bases from V and 1 base from J, the junction contained 9 bases not matched to a gene. The CDR3: CASSTSWTGSSNQPQHF. DNA of the CDR3: TGTGCCAGTAGTACCTCCTGGACAGGGAGCAGCAATCAGCCCCAGCATTTT.

This clonotype was counted between two and nine times. The chain couples TRBV2 to TRBJ1-2, with TRBD1 matching over 7 bases. The CDR3 has 13 residues. Germline CDR1 reads SNHLY; CDR2 reads FYNNEI. V gave up 6 bases and J gave up 8 bases; unmatched junction bases: 9. The CDR3 region has the DNA TGTGCCAGCAGCCGAGGACAGGAGAGAGGCTACACCTTC. Residues: CASSRGQERGYTF.

V usage is TRBV7-2 and J usage is TRBJ2-3; no definite D call. V lost 5 bases to trimming and J lost 4 bases, with 13 bases between them. Germline V gene data show CDR1 as SGHTA and CDR2 as FQGNSA. This CDR3 is 14 amino acids long. The CDR3 protein is CASSDIVISDTQYF. CDR3 nucleotides: TGTGCCAGCAGCGATATAGTGATTTCAGATACGCAGTATTTT.

This clonotype was seen ten or more times. The CDR3 bases are TGTGCCAGCAATGCGCGGGGAAGCACAGATACGCAGTATTTT. Its translation: CASNARGSTDTQYF. The V gene is TRBV2, the J gene TRBJ2-3, with D perhaps matching TRBD2 (6 bases). The CDR3 length is 14 residues. In germline, CDR1 is SNHLY, CDR2 FYNNEI. V dropped 7 bases and J dropped 0 bases, with 11 bases sitting between them.

This clonotype was recorded at least ten times. V gene TRBV19 combines with J gene TRBJ2-1; D not resolved. CDR1 is LNHDA and CDR2 is SQIVND in the germline V gene (reference sequence). The V and J ends lost 9 bases and 6 bases respectively, with 9 bases between them. There are 11 residues in the CDR3. The CDR3 DNA reads TGTGCCAGCTACTTGGGCAATGAGCAGTTCTTC. Translation gives CASYLGNEQFF.